The 18 T cell receptor beta chains below all came from one sample that was sequenced in a study of blood T cell repertoires in COVID-19. Some clones are missing from TCRdb's copy, which holds only in-frame ones; the method was immunoSEQ multiplex PCR. The repertoire holds approximately 97,000 clones, with approximately 80% as singletons. The sequenced sample consisted of peripheral blood. The receptor set was obtained from a human donor in a cohort sampled during active COVID-19.

The genes are TRBV5-1 and TRBJ2-7, with no clear D. Germline assignment: CDR1 SGHRS and CDR2 YFSETQ. V gave up 2 bases and J gave up 3 bases, with 9 bases separating them. The CDR3 has 13 residues. The CDR3 bases are TGCGCCAGCAGCTTCGGTGAATTCTACGAGCAGTACTTC. Translating it yields CASSFGEFYEQYF. Full variable domain (missing parts from reference TRBV5-1 and TRBJ2-7): KAGVTQTPRYLIKTRGQQVTLSCSPISGHRSVSWYQQTPGQGLQFLFEYFSETQRNKGNFPGRFSGRQFSNSRSEMNVSTLELGDSALYLCASSFGEFYEQYFGPGTRLTVT.

The chain employs TRBV7-2 and TRBJ2-1; perhaps TRBD2 as D (5 bases). The CDR3 sequence is 14 residues long. With 4 bases removed from V and 3 bases from J, the gap between germline ends came to 10 bases. Germline-derived CDR1 and CDR2 are SGHTA and FQGNSA. The CDR3 reads CASSYTRDYNEQFF. The CDR3 coding sequence is TGTGCCAGCAGCTACACCCGGGACTACAATGAGCAGTTCTTC. Drawing the rest from reference TRBV7-2 and TRBJ2-1, the complete variable domain is GAGVSQSPSNKVTEKGKDVELRCDPISGHTALYWYRQSLGQGLEFLIYFQGNSAPDKSGLPSDRFSAERTGGSVSTLTIQRTQQEDSAVYLCASSYTRDYNEQFFGPGTRLTVL.

This chain uses TRBV15 with TRBJ2-5; D perhaps matches TRBD1 (6 bases). The germline V and J ends were trimmed by 6 bases and 3 bases, with 17 bases remaining between them. The germline CDR1 and CDR2 sequences are LNHNV and YYDKDF (reference sequence). CDR3 length: 15 amino acids. The CDR3 sequence: CATRTRTDHKETQYF. The CDR3 coding sequence is TGTGCCACCAGAACCCGGACAGACCATAAAGAGACCCAGTACTTC. The full variable domain, with the rest looked up from reference TRBV15 and TRBJ2-5, is DAMVIQNPRYQVTQFGKPVTLSCSQTLNHNVMYWYQQKSSQAPKLLFHYYDKDFNNEADTPDNFQSRRPNTSFCFLDIRSPGLGDTAMYLCATRTRTDHKETQYFGPGTRLLVL.

The rearrangement links TRBV2 to TRBJ2-7, with a weak D call TRBD2 (6 bases). In germline, CDR1 is SNHLY, CDR2 FYNNEI. This CDR3 region has 17 residues. V was clipped by 2 bases and J by 0 bases, with 17 bases between them. This CDR3 is CASSESGSTDYSYEQYF. The CDR3 DNA is TGTGCCAGCAGTGAAAGCGGGTCAACGGACTACTCCTACGAGCAGTACTTC. The whole variable domain, filled in from reference TRBV2 and TRBJ2-7, reads EPEVTQTPSHQVTQMGQEVILRCVPISNHLYFYWYRQILGQKVEFLVSFYNNEISEKSEIFDDQFSVERPDGSNFTLKIRSTKLEDSAMYFCASSESGSTDYSYEQYFGPGTRLTVT.

V is TRBV7-2 and J is TRBJ2-1; tentatively, D is TRBD1 (6 bases). CDR1 is SGHTA and CDR2 is FQGNSA in the germline V gene. The ends were cut back, 5 bases at V and 4 bases at J, with 9 bases in the middle. The CDR3 spans 13 residues. CDR3 residues: CASSKDRYNEQFF. The DNA of the CDR3 is TGTGCCAGCAGCAAGGACAGATACAATGAGCAGTTCTTC.

J is TRBJ2-6 and V is TRBV6-6; a possible D gene is TRBD1 (5 bases). V dropped 5 bases and J dropped 3 bases, with 38 bases sitting between them. In germline, CDR1 is MNHNY, CDR2 SVGAGI (reference sequence). The CDR3 covers 24 residues. CDR3 coding DNA: TGTGCCAGCAGTCTACGTCAGGGAATAGCCCCCAGGAGAGGATGGTACTTTGGGGCCAACGTCCTGACTTTC. Its protein is CASSLRQGIAPRRGWYFGANVLTF.

This sequence joins TRBV11-3 and TRBJ2-2, with 9 bases aligning to TRBD2. The CDR3 length is 19 residues. J was trimmed by 4 bases and V by 2 bases; bases with no gene match: 14. Germline-derived CDR1 and CDR2 are SGHNT and YENEEA. CDR3 bases: TGTGCCAGCAGCTTAACCGGAATCTGGCGGGGGGGTGCCACCGGGGAGCTGTTTTTT. Its protein is CASSLTGIWRGGATGELFF.

This clone has more than one count but fewer than ten. The chain carries TRBV3-1 (or the pseudogene TRBV3-2) and TRBJ1-2; TRBD1 matches 8 bases. The germline gives CDR1 LGHDT, CDR2 YNNKEL (reference sequence). This CDR3 has 15 amino acids. The V segment lost 4 bases and the J segment 2 bases; nucleotides outside the gene matches: 6. The CDR3 reads CASSPRDRLNYGYTF. For the CDR3, the DNA is TGTGCCAGCAGCCCCCGGGACAGGTTAAACTATGGCTACACCTTC.

The chain has TRBV7-2 and TRBJ2-5; perhaps TRBD2 as D (5 bases). Trimming left V 4 bases short and J 7 bases short, with 10 bases between. Germline CDR1 reads SGHTA; CDR2 reads FQGNSA. The CDR3 runs to 12 residues. The CDR3: CASSSGGGTQYF. In DNA, the CDR3 is TGTGCCAGCAGCTCCGGAGGAGGGACCCAGTACTTC.

The J gene is TRBJ1-3, the V gene TRBV28; the D gene is possibly TRBD1 (5 bases). CDR3 length: 14 amino acids. Germline CDR1 is MDHEN and CDR2 is SYDVKM. Trimming left V 3 bases short and J 3 bases short, with 9 bases between. CDR3 DNA sequence: TGTGCCAGCAGTTTGGGGGGGATTGGAAACACCATATATTTT. It is translated as CASSLGGIGNTIYF.

This clone was seen a handful of times. This sequence joins TRBV19 and TRBJ1-1; the D gene is possibly TRBD1 (5 bases). This CDR3 is 17 amino acids long. Trimming shortened V by 1 base and J by 1 base, and 16 bases separated the two germline ends. In germline, CDR1 is LNHDA, CDR2 SQIVND (reference sequence). CDR3 amino acids: CASSIGRTLNWNTEAFF. The DNA for the CDR3 is TGTGCCAGTAGTATAGGTCGGACACTGAACTGGAACACTGAAGCTTTCTTT.

The count of this clone is one. This sequence joins TRBV7-3 and TRBJ1-2, with unresolved D. V lost 1 base, J lost 8 bases, and 11 bases lay in between. The CDR3 runs to 13 residues. CDR1 and CDR2 (germline): SGHTA, FQGTGA. The CDR3 protein is CASSLRAGRGYTF. For the CDR3, the DNA is TGTGCCAGCAGCTTAAGAGCCGGTCGGGGCTACACCTTC.

This rearrangement joins TRBV2 to TRBJ2-5; 8 bases fit TRBD1. This CDR3 contains 12 residues. The ends lost 6 bases at V and 4 bases at J; junction bases unmatched: 1. CDR1 is SNHLY, CDR2 FYNNEI, per germline. CDR3 nucleotide sequence: TGTGCCAGCAGGGACAGGGCAGAGACCCAGTACTTC. Its translation: CASRDRAETQYF.

The V and J genes are TRBV7-2 and TRBJ2-2; possibly TRBD1 for D (6 bases). This CDR3 is 14 amino acids long. V was trimmed by 5 bases and J by 3 bases, leaving 10 bases between them. Per germline, CDR1 SGHTA and CDR2 FQGNSA. CDR3 bases: TGTGCCAGCAGCCTACAGGGATACACCGGGGAGCTGTTTTTT. Residues: CASSLQGYTGELFF.

As to this clone: An end of the junction differs from the germline gene, which may be a read error. J is TRBJ2-1 and V is TRBV18; 15 nucleotides line up with TRBD2. The germline CDR1 and CDR2 sequences are KGHSH and LQKENI. The CDR3 covers 14 residues. CDR3 loop: CASSEGLAGGRWIF. The CDR3 DNA sequence: TGTGCCAGCTCGGAGGGACTAGCGGGGGGAAGGTGGATCTTC.

This clone was seen more than once but under ten times. The rearrangement links TRBV5-6 to TRBJ1-4; 10 bases align to TRBD1. This CDR3 has 14 residues. Germline CDR1 SGHDT, CDR2 YYEEEE. J was trimmed by 6 bases and V by 2 bases; bases with no gene match: 1. CDR3 region: CASSFGTGDEKLFF. The CDR3 coding sequence is TGTGCCAGCAGCTTCGGGACAGGGGATGAAAAACTGTTTTTT.

The chain employs TRBV9 and TRBJ1-2, with D perhaps TRBD1 (6 bases). The germline V gene encodes CDR1 SGDLS and CDR2 YYNGEE. Between the trimmed V and J ends, which lost 3 bases and 0 bases, there was a span of 12 bases. The CDR3 is 15 amino acids. DNA for the CDR3: TGTGCCAGCAGCGCAGAGGGACACTCTAACTATGGCTACACCTTC. Protein sequence: CASSAEGHSNYGYTF.

The genes are TRBV3-1 (or the pseudogene TRBV3-2) and TRBJ1-1; D unclear. Trimming cost V 1 base and J 4 bases, with 10 bases left between them. CDR1 is LGHDT and CDR2 is YNNKEL in the germline V gene (reference sequence). CDR3 length: 14 amino acids. The CDR3 coding sequence is TGTGCCAGCAGCCAAGTGTACGAGAGCACTGAAGCTTTCTTT. Translated: CASSQVYESTEAFF.